A selection of T cell receptor beta chains follows, all from one sample in a study of blood T cell repertoires in COVID-19. Assay: immunoSEQ multiplex PCR; the TCRdb copy retains only in-frame clones and omits some. The table has 200,000 to 250,000 clones, over 80% seen once; the top ten hold just over 0.85%. Sequenced input: PBMCs or T cells enriched from blood (not recorded which). The origin of the receptors is a man aged 45-60 years who had been exposed to COVID-19. The CDR3 runs from the conserved cysteine through the conserved F or W. The D gene is left open where the match is weak. Clone size appears in some rows only: once, few, many, or a class for an expanded clone.

abundance	d_gene	v_gene	j_gene	CDR3aa	CDR3nt
once	TRBD2	TRBV6-5	TRBJ2-2	CASSRLAAGELFF	TGTGCCAGCAGTAGACTAGCGGCCGGGGAGCTGTTTTTT
-	-	TRBV5-1	TRBJ2-3	CASSLDPGVVTDTQYF	TGCGCCAGCAGCTTGGATCCGGGAGTAGTGACAGATACGCAGTATTTT
-	-	TRBV5-1	TRBJ1-1	CASSPRARDTEAFF	TGCGCCAGCAGCCCGAGGGCCAGAGACACTGAAGCTTTCTTT
-	-	TRBV9	TRBJ1-5	CASSVGFSQPQHF	TGTGCCAGCAGCGTAGGGTTCAGTCAGCCCCAGCATTTT
-	-	TRBV29-1	TRBJ1-2	CSVFTFNYGYTF	TGCAGCGTTTTCACTTTTAACTATGGCTACACCTTC
-	-	TRBV12-3/TRBV12-4	TRBJ1-2	CASSLRQGWGYTF	TGTGCCAGCAGTTTAAGGCAGGGCTGGGGCTACACCTTC
-	-	TRBV27	TRBJ1-6	CASSLFGGAQSPLHF	TGTGCCAGCAGTTTATTCGGGGGGGCGCAATCACCCCTCCACTTT
-	-	TRBV19	TRBJ1-4	CASRLVGAGATNEKLFF	TGTGCCAGTAGGCTCGTCGGGGCGGGGGCAACTAATGAAAAACTGTTTTTT
-	TRBD2	TRBV7-2	TRBJ2-2	CASSSSGGAGTGELFF	TGTGCCAGCAGTTCTAGCGGGGGGGCCGGCACCGGGGAGCTGTTTTTT
-	-	TRBV12-3/TRBV12-4	TRBJ1-1	CASRLQGLGAFF	TGTGCCAGCAGACTCCAGGGACTTGGAGCTTTCTTT
-	-	TRBV21-1	TRBJ1-1	CAVPKEEAFF	TGTGCCGTTCCTAAGGAGGAAGCTTTCTTT
-	TRBD1	TRBV2	TRBJ1-5	CASSLAGGSNQPQHF	TGTGCCAGCAGCCTAGCAGGGGGCAGCAATCAGCCCCAGCATTTT
-	TRBD1	TRBV13	TRBJ1-2	CASSETGLRYGYTF	TGTGCCAGCAGCGAGACAGGGCTACGCTATGGCTACACCTTC
-	TRBD1	TRBV6-5	TRBJ1-2	CASRQGAWGYTF	TGTGCCAGCCGACAGGGGGCCTGGGGCTACACCTTC
-	-	TRBV11-2	TRBJ2-2	CASSLQELNTGELFF	TGTGCCAGCAGCTTACAGGAACTCAACACCGGGGAGCTGTTTTTT
-	TRBD2	TRBV2	TRBJ2-1	CASSKEGLALSNEQFF	TGTGCCAGCAGTAAAGAGGGACTAGCGTTGTCCAATGAGCAGTTCTTC
-	TRBD1	TRBV29-1	TRBJ2-1	CSVNRGWGHNEQFF	TGCAGCGTTAACAGGGGATGGGGGCACAATGAGCAGTTCTTC
-	TRBD1	TRBV18	TRBJ1-1	CASSPRSGTGVEAFF	TGTGCCAGCTCACCACGGTCCGGGACAGGTGTTGAAGCTTTCTTT
-	-	TRBV29-1	TRBJ2-1	CSVDWLQGNEQFF	TGCAGCGTTGATTGGCTCCAGGGGAATGAGCAGTTCTTC
once	TRBD1	TRBV28	TRBJ1-2	CASNLDRGGGYTF	TGTGCCAGCAACCTCGACAGGGGGGGCGGCTACACCTTC
-	-	TRBV27	TRBJ2-5	CASSFTDGAVETQYF	TGTGCCAGCAGTTTCACCGACGGAGCCGTGGAGACCCAGTACTTC
-	-	TRBV27	TRBJ2-1	CASSLMYSSYNEQFF	TGTGCCAGCAGTTTAATGTACAGCTCCTACAATGAGCAGTTCTTC
-	TRBD1	TRBV9	TRBJ1-3	CASSLPGTGEPISGNTIYF	TGTGCCAGCAGCCTACCCGGGACAGGGGAACCGATCTCTGGAAACACCATATATTTT
-	TRBD2	TRBV5-4	TRBJ2-3	CASSLRLAGGTDTQYF	TGTGCCAGCAGCTTGAGACTAGCGGGGGGAACAGATACGCAGTATTTT
-	TRBD1	TRBV5-1	TRBJ1-2	CASSSSTGNYGYTF	TGCGCCAGCAGCTCATCGACAGGGAACTATGGCTACACCTTC
-	-	TRBV10-3	TRBJ1-4	CAISAQTTTNEKLFF	TGTGCCATCAGTGCACAGACTACAACTAATGAAAAACTGTTTTTT
-	-	TRBV7-9	TRBJ1-2	CASSLGSGANYGYTF	TGTGCCAGCAGCTTAGGGTCAGGGGCTAACTATGGCTACACCTTC
-	-	TRBV5-1	TRBJ2-3	CASTRDRTDTQYF	TGCGCCAGCACTAGAGACCGCACAGATACGCAGTATTTT
-	-	TRBV28	TRBJ1-2	CASNYGRGRSTPSYGYTF	TGTGCCAGCAACTACGGCAGGGGCAGGTCAACCCCCTCCTATGGCTACACCTTC
-	TRBD2	TRBV5-1	TRBJ2-7	CASRGTSGETYEQYF	TGCGCCAGCAGGGGGACTAGCGGGGAGACCTACGAGCAGTACTTC
-	-	TRBV7-2	TRBJ1-4	CASSTRTENEKLFF	TGTGCCAGCAGCACCCGGACAGAGAATGAAAAACTGTTTTTT
-	TRBD1	TRBV19	TRBJ2-1	CASSSTGGSYNEQFF	TGTGCCAGTAGTAGCACAGGGGGCTCGTACAATGAGCAGTTCTTC
-	TRBD1	TRBV5-1	TRBJ1-6	CASRGDRDVLNSPLHF	TGCGCCAGCAGAGGGGACAGGGACGTGCTTAATTCACCCCTCCACTTT
-	TRBD1	TRBV5-1	TRBJ1-5	CASSMGTGSYQPQHF	TGCGCCAGCAGCATGGGGACAGGGAGTTATCAGCCCCAGCATTTT
-	-	TRBV4-1	TRBJ1-5	CASSRSDSNNQPQHF	TGCGCCAGCAGCCGGTCGGACAGTAACAATCAGCCCCAGCATTTT
-	TRBD2	TRBV19	TRBJ2-7	CASSIDGGSGVYEQYF	TGTGCCAGTAGTATAGATGGTGGTAGCGGGGTCTACGAGCAGTACTTC
-	TRBD1	TRBV28	TRBJ1-1	CASTGDSYDLEAFF	TGTGCCAGCACTGGGGACAGTTACGACCTTGAAGCTTTCTTT
-	TRBD1	TRBV7-9	TRBJ1-1	CASSQGADTEAFF	TGTGCCAGCAGTCAGGGGGCAGACACTGAAGCTTTCTTT
-	-	TRBV29-1	TRBJ1-2	CIVEPANYGYTF	TGCATCGTCGAACCAGCTAACTATGGCTACACCTTC
-	-	TRBV30	TRBJ1-6	CAWSGSLTGDNSPLHF	TGTGCCTGGAGTGGCTCCTTGACAGGAGATAATTCACCCCTCCACTTT
-	TRBD2	TRBV30	TRBJ2-7	CAWRASGSSYEQYF	TGTGCCTGGAGGGCTAGCGGGAGCTCCTACGAGCAGTACTTC
-	TRBD2	TRBV27	TRBJ2-3	CASSSIAGAGADTQYF	TGTGCCAGCAGTTCAATAGCGGGGGCGGGGGCAGATACGCAGTATTTT
-	TRBD1	TRBV6-5	TRBJ2-2	CASRSRDRATGELFF	TGTGCCAGCAGAAGCCGGGACAGGGCCACCGGGGAGCTGTTTTTT
-	-	TRBV10-3	TRBJ1-1	CAISVREDGTEAFF	TGTGCCATCAGTGTCCGGGAGGACGGCACTGAAGCTTTCTTT
-	-	TRBV11-2	TRBJ2-3	CASSLAQSTDTQYF	TGTGCCAGCAGCTTAGCCCAAAGCACAGATACGCAGTATTTT
-	-	TRBV15	TRBJ1-6	CATSRDPLEGPLHF	TGTGCCACCAGCAGAGATCCCCTCGAGGGACCCCTCCACTTT
once	TRBD2	TRBV2	TRBJ2-4	CASSSAGLAGGQPTAAKNIQYF	TGTGCCAGCAGTTCCGCGGGACTAGCGGGGGGTCAACCCACCGCGGCCAAAAACATTCAGTACTTC
-	-	TRBV2	TRBJ2-1	CASNGAYNEQFF	TGTGCCAGCAACGGGGCCTACAATGAGCAGTTCTTC
-	TRBD2	TRBV9	TRBJ2-5	CASSGGTREETQYF	TGTGCCAGCAGCGGCGGGACTAGAGAAGAGACCCAGTACTTC
once	-	TRBV6-5	TRBJ1-2	CASKPDGERGYTF	TGTGCCAGCAAACCCGACGGGGAGCGGGGCTACACCTTC
-	TRBD2	TRBV6-2/TRBV6-3	TRBJ2-2	CASSYWDYRNTGELFF	TGTGCCAGCAGTTATTGGGACTACCGAAACACCGGGGAGCTGTTTTTT
once	-	TRBV7-3	TRBJ2-1	CASSLTPSVQFF	TGTGCCAGCAGCTTAACTCCTAGCGTACAGTTCTTC
-	TRBD1	TRBV28	TRBJ2-2	CASRPGQTNTGELFF	TGTGCCAGCAGGCCGGGACAGACGAACACCGGGGAGCTGTTTTTT
-	-	TRBV5-1	TRBJ2-5	CASSLGLGGQETQYF	TGCGCCAGCAGCTTAGGTTTGGGGGGTCAAGAGACCCAGTACTTC
once	TRBD1	TRBV28	TRBJ1-1	CASSLSWTGNTEAFF	TGTGCCAGCAGTTTATCTTGGACAGGTAACACTGAAGCTTTCTTT
-	TRBD1	TRBV4-1	TRBJ1-2	CASSPRFDRGNDYGYTF	TGCGCCAGCAGCCCACGCTTTGACAGGGGGAACGACTATGGCTACACCTTC
once	-	TRBV21-1	TRBJ1-1	CASSPKERGQTEAFF	TGTGCCAGCAGCCCAAAGGAAAGGGGGCAGACTGAAGCTTTCTTT